A single sample gave rise to the 26 T cell receptor beta chains below, sequenced in a study of blood T cell repertoires in COVID-19. Libraries were prepared by immunoSEQ multiplex PCR; TCRdb keeps only in-frame clonotypes and omits some of them. Among around 450,000 clones, 80% to 95% were seen once, and the ten largest hold about 0.57%. The specimen was PBMCs or T cells enriched from blood (not recorded which). Every receptor here comes from a man younger than 35 who had recovered from COVID-19.

J is TRBJ1-3 and V is TRBV9; D gene ambiguous. The germline V gene encodes CDR1 SGDLS and CDR2 YYNGEE. V was cut by 0 bases and J by 0 bases, with 16 bases left in between. This CDR3 contains 18 residues. The DNA for the CDR3 is TGTGCCAGCAGCGTAGGGGAGGGAACTCGTTACTCTGGAAACACCATATATTTT. Translation gives CASSVGEGTRYSGNTIYF.

The V and J genes are TRBV14 and TRBJ2-5, with 7 bases identical to TRBD2. The J segment lost 2 bases and the V segment lost 2 bases, leaving 5 bases of the junction unmatched. The CDR3 spans 15 residues. The germline gives CDR1 SGHDN, CDR2 FVKESK. The CDR3 coding sequence is TGTGCCAGCAGCCAATGGACGGGGGGACAAGAGACCCAGTACTTC. Translating gives CASSQWTGGQETQYF.

The chain couples TRBV11-3 to TRBJ1-1; possibly TRBD1 for D (5 bases). Germline V lookup: CDR1 SGHNT, CDR2 YENEEA. This CDR3 has 12 residues. Trimming pared 6 bases from V and 10 bases from J, leaving 15 bases between. The CDR3 DNA reads TGTGCCAGCAGTACCGACAGACTGCGAGCTTTCTTT. Its protein is CASSTDRLRAFF.

The rearrangement uses TRBV19 and TRBJ1-2, with D possibly being TRBD1 (6 bases). This CDR3 has 14 amino acids. Germline loops: CDR1 LNHDA, CDR2 SQIVND (reference sequence). The V end was cut by 10 bases, the J end by 7 bases, with 22 bases between. The CDR3 DNA is TGTGCCACTACCACGACAGGCAGGGACGCTGGCTACACCTTC. Translated, it gives CATTTTGRDAGYTF.

J is TRBJ1-1 and V is TRBV5-4, with a weak D call TRBD1 (6 bases). The V gene's germline CDR1 is SGHNT and CDR2 YYREEE (reference sequence). Trimming took off 5 bases at V and 6 bases at J, with 20 bases between the two ends. The CDR3 runs 15 residues. This CDR3 reads CASRGAGALGAEAFF. DNA of the CDR3: TGTGCCAGCAGGGGCGCAGGGGCCCTTGGGGCTGAAGCTTTCTTT.

This chain joins TRBV18 and TRBJ1-5; D remains ambiguous. This CDR3 comprises 14 residues. Trimming took off 5 bases at V and 7 bases at J, with 15 bases between the two ends. CDR1 is KGHSH and CDR2 is LQKENI in the germline V gene. The CDR3 loop reads CASSSREGGQPQHF. For the CDR3, the DNA is TGTGCCAGCTCATCCCGGGAGGGAGGGCAGCCCCAGCATTTT.

The CDR3: CASSSRTSGRDEQFF. CDR3 in DNA: TGTGCCAGCAGCTCACGGACTAGCGGGAGGGATGAGCAGTTCTTC. The chain carries TRBV11-2 and TRBJ2-1; 15 bases match TRBD2. The CDR3 runs to 15 residues. The V segment lost 4 bases and the J segment 8 bases; nucleotides outside the gene matches: 3. CDR1 is SGHAT, CDR2 FQNNGV, per germline.

This clone was recorded a few times. The J gene is TRBJ2-1, the V gene TRBV7-7; 9 nucleotides align to TRBD2. The germline V gene encodes CDR1 SSHAT and CDR2 FNYEAQ (reference sequence). The CDR3 extends over 15 amino acids. V trimming: 5 bases; J trimming: 1 base; junction bases outside the gene matches: 3. The CDR3 DNA sequence: TGTGCCAGCAGCCCGCTAGCGGGGTCCTACAATGAGCAGTTCTTC. Residues: CASSPLAGSYNEQFF.

The chain combines TRBV27 with TRBJ1-5, with D possibly matching TRBD1 (5 bases). The length of the CDR3 is 20 residues. V shed 4 bases and J shed 5 bases, with 30 bases lying between them. Germline lookup yields CDR1 MNHEY and CDR2 SMNVEV (reference sequence). CDR3 residues: CASSSQAYEKVSQVYQPQHF. The CDR3 DNA reads as TGTGCCAGCAGTTCACAGGCTTATGAAAAGGTAAGTCAAGTGTATCAGCCCCAGCATTTT.

The gene calls are TRBV7-9 and TRBJ1-2; D gene unclear. Per the germline V gene, CDR1 is SEHNR and CDR2 is FQNEAQ (reference sequence). The length of the CDR3 is 13 residues. V lost 8 bases to trimming and J lost 1 base, with 11 bases between them. The CDR3 nucleotides are TGTGCCAGCTCTCCCACAGATAACTATGGCTACACCTTC. As protein: CASSPTDNYGYTF.

The V gene is TRBV27, the J gene TRBJ1-2; D may be TRBD1 (6 bases). Germline values: CDR1 MNHEY, CDR2 SMNVEV (reference sequence). This CDR3 has 14 amino acids. The V end was cut by 0 bases, the J end by 4 bases, with 9 bases between. CDR3 DNA: TGTGCCAGCAGTTTATCGGGACAATCCTATGGCTACACCTTC. Translation gives CASSLSGQSYGYTF.

The V and J genes are TRBV27 and TRBJ1-1; D is unresolved. In germline, CDR1 is MNHEY, CDR2 SMNVEV (reference sequence). This CDR3 spans 16 amino acids. V lost 0 bases, J lost 1 base, and 12 bases lay in between. The CDR3 spells CASSLSGGSRNTEAFF. CDR3 in DNA: TGTGCCAGCAGTTTATCGGGCGGGTCCCGGAACACTGAAGCTTTCTTT.

The chain recombines TRBV6-5 with TRBJ1-6; D remains unclear. CDR1 is MNHEY and CDR2 is SVGAGI in the germline V gene. Trimming shortened V by 0 bases and J by 8 bases, and 11 bases separated the two germline ends. The CDR3 spans 15 residues. In nucleotides, the CDR3 is TGTGCCAGCAGTTACTCTTTATGGGAGGATTCACCCCTCCACTTT. The encoded protein is CASSYSLWEDSPLHF.

V and J are TRBV6-1 and TRBJ1-2; D not certain. There are 14 residues in the CDR3. Trimming removed 2 bases from V and 2 bases from J, with 9 bases in between. The germline V gene encodes CDR1 MNHNS and CDR2 SASEGT. CDR3 nucleotides: TGTGCCAGCAGTGAATCGAGCTCCAACTATGGCTACACCTTC. Protein sequence: CASSESSSNYGYTF.

V gene TRBV2 combines with J gene TRBJ1-4; no firm D call. Germline V lookup: CDR1 SNHLY, CDR2 FYNNEI. Trimming shortened V by 6 bases and J by 10 bases, and 9 bases separated the two germline ends. The CDR3 loop spans 11 amino acids. The CDR3 nucleotides are TGTGCCAGCAGCGCGTCTGCAAAACTGTTTTTT. Protein sequence: CASSASAKLFF.

As to this clone: The same CDR3 is also encoded by other DNA sequences in this sample. The gene calls are TRBV7-9 and TRBJ2-1; 8 nucleotides match TRBD1. Per the germline V gene, CDR1 is SEHNR and CDR2 is FQNEAQ (reference sequence). The CDR3 extends over 15 amino acids. V lost 4 bases to trimming and J lost 5 bases; unmatched junction nucleotides: 7. The CDR3 region is CASSSWDRLDNEQFF. The CDR3 bases are TGTGCCAGCAGCTCTTGGGACAGGCTCGACAATGAGCAGTTCTTC. The full variable domain, rest sourced from reference TRBV7-9 and TRBJ2-1, is DTGVSQNPRHKITKRGQNVTFRCDPISEHNRLYWYRQTLGQGPEFLTYFQNEAQLEKSRLLSDRFSAERPKGSFSTLEIQRTEQGDSAMYLCASSSWDRLDNEQFFGPGTRLTVL.

The chain combines TRBV5-1 with TRBJ1-3, with TRBD1 matching over 7 bases. This CDR3 is built from 16 residues. Germline V CDR1 and CDR2: SGHRS, YFSETQ. J gave up 4 bases and V 4 bases, and 11 bases lay outside the gene matches. The CDR3 protein is CASSPGQFGLGNTIYF. CDR3 nucleotide sequence: TGCGCCAGCAGCCCGGGACAGTTCGGATTGGGAAACACCATATATTTT.

This sequence joins TRBV6-5 and TRBJ1-6; D is unresolved. The CDR3 is 13 residues long. The germline CDR1 and CDR2 sequences are MNHEY and SVGAGI. V was shortened by 6 bases and J by 11 bases, with 14 bases between the two germline ends. CDR3 sequence: CASSPNPGAPLHF. The CDR3 coding sequence is TGTGCCAGCAGCCCAAACCCCGGTGCACCCCTCCACTTT.

The chain's CDR3 is CASIPGLEDNEQFF. CDR3 nucleotides: TGTGCCAGTATCCCGGGACTAGAAGACAATGAGCAGTTCTTC. This chain joins TRBV2 and TRBJ2-1; 8 bases align to TRBD2. Germline V gene data show CDR1 as SNHLY and CDR2 as FYNNEI. The CDR3 is 14 residues long. The V segment lost 9 bases and the J segment 5 bases; nucleotides outside the gene matches: 9.

The chain has TRBV14 and TRBJ1-4; D is ambiguous. V was shortened by 1 base and J by 3 bases, with 12 bases between the two germline ends. CDR3 length: 16 residues. Per germline, CDR1 SGHDN and CDR2 FVKESK. The CDR3 nucleotides are TGTGCCAGCAGCCAAGTTTTCCAGGCTTCTAATGAAAAACTGTTTTTT. It codes for CASSQVFQASNEKLFF.

The chain carries TRBV5-6 and TRBJ2-7; D might be TRBD1 (6 bases). The CDR3 has 13 amino acids. V was shortened by 4 bases and J by 2 bases, with 10 bases between the two germline ends. Per the germline V gene, CDR1 is SGHDT and CDR2 is YYEEEE. The CDR3 here is CASSRDTPYEQYF. DNA of the CDR3: TGTGCCAGCAGCCGGGACACCCCCTACGAGCAGTACTTC.

This chain links TRBV25-1 with TRBJ1-3; unclear D gene. V shed 1 base and J shed 0 bases, with 10 bases lying between them. The CDR3 is 16 amino acids. Germline lookup yields CDR1 MGHDK and CDR2 SYGVNS. The CDR3 DNA reads TGTGCCAGCAGTGAATCCGGAGGAGGCTCTGGAAACACCATATATTTT. Translated, it gives CASSESGGGSGNTIYF.

The CDR3 loop is CASSIRQGHSGNTIYF. In nucleotides, the CDR3 is TGTGCCAGTAGTATACGGCAGGGGCATTCTGGAAACACCATATATTTT. The chain is built from TRBV19 and TRBJ1-3; perhaps TRBD1 as D (6 bases). Germline lookup yields CDR1 LNHDA and CDR2 SQIVND (reference sequence). Deletions cut 2 bases from V and 1 base from J, with 12 bases between. The CDR3 consists of 16 residues.

The chain links TRBV7-9 to TRBJ2-1, with 7 bases aligning to TRBD1. CDR3 length: 16 amino acids. In germline, CDR1 is SEHNR, CDR2 FQNEAQ (reference sequence). Losses at the gene ends were 6 bases for V and 5 bases for J; bases not matched to a gene: 13. The chain's CDR3 is CASRNSQGVFDNEQFF. In nucleotides, the CDR3 is TGTGCCAGCAGGAACAGCCAGGGGGTTTTTGACAATGAGCAGTTCTTC. Together with reference TRBV7-9 and TRBJ2-1, the CDR3 gives the full variable domain: DTGVSQNPRHKITKRGQNVTFRCDPISEHNRLYWYRQTLGQGPEFLTYFQNEAQLEKSRLLSDRFSAERPKGSFSTLEIQRTEQGDSAMYLCASRNSQGVFDNEQFFGPGTRLTVL.

This clone was seen just once. The chain joins TRBV6-5 to TRBJ2-6; D remains ambiguous. The V and J ends lost 5 bases and 3 bases respectively, with 8 bases between them. The CDR3 length is 14 residues. The germline gives CDR1 MNHEY, CDR2 SVGAGI. CDR3 nucleotides: TGTGCCAGCAGTCACTGGCTTGGGGCCAACGTCCTGACTTTC. Its protein is CASSHWLGANVLTF.

This chain links TRBV19 with TRBJ1-4; D may be TRBD1 (6 bases). Trimming stripped 7 bases from V and 0 bases from J, with 12 bases between. The CDR3 extends over 15 amino acids. CDR1 is LNHDA and CDR2 is SQIVND in the germline V gene (reference sequence). The CDR3: CASNQGLSTNEKLFF. CDR3 in DNA: TGTGCCAGTAACCAGGGGCTTTCAACTAATGAAAAACTGTTTTTT.